This TCR beta chain is drawn from a study of OX40 agonist ivuxolimab in advanced cancers. As for the study in general: Patients receiving dose escalation had hepatocellular carcinoma, melanoma, renal cell or head and neck cancer. Points from the study as a whole: Partial responders dosed at 0.1-3.0 mg/kg displayed clonal expansion ranking among the lowest. Compared with CD4+, CD8+ T cells on average had more expanded clones. At doses 0.1 to 3.0 mg/kg, CD4+ and CD8+ clones expanded.

This clone was picked up a small number of times. What it recognizes is unknown. J was trimmed by 6 bases and V by 3 bases; bases with no gene match: 5. The CDR3 runs 15 residues. Germline V CDR1 and CDR2: MNHEY, SMNVEV (reference sequence). Data came from immunoSEQ multiplex PCR; TCRdb stores just in-frame clones and leaves some out. The sample holds about 50,000 clones, about nine tenths seen once. The sequencing here drew on CD4+ or CD8+ T cells sorted from blood, taken in a trial of the OX40 agonist ivuxolimab. This clonotype was sampled from an adult with an advanced solid tumor such as melanoma, head and neck, liver or kidney cancer. The J gene is TRBJ1-4, the V gene TRBV27; 9 bases line up with TRBD1. The CDR3 sequence is CASSLTNRGHEKLFF. The CDR3 DNA is TGTGCCAGCAGTTTGACGAACAGGGGGCATGAAAAACTGTTTTTT.